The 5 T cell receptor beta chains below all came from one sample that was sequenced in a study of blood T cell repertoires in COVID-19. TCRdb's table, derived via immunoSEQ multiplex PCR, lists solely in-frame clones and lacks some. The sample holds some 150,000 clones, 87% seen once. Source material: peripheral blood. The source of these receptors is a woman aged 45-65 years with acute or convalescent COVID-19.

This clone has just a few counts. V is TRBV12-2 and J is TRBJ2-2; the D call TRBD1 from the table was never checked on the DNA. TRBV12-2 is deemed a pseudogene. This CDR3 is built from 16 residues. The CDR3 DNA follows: TGTGCAAGTCGCTTAGGTTGGGTCCAGGGTAGCGGGGAGCTGTTTTTT. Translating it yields CASRLGWVQGSGELFF.

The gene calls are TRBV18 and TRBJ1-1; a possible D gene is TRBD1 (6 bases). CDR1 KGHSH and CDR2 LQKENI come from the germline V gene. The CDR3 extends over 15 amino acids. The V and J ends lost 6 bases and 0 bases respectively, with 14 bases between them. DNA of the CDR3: TGTGCCAGCTCGATGAACAGGGACCTGAACACTGAAGCTTTCTTT. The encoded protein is CASSMNRDLNTEAFF.

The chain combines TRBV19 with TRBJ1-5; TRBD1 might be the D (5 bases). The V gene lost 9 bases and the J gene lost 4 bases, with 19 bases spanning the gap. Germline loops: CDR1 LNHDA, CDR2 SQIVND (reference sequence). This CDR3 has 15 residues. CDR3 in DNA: TGTGCCAGCTGGGGGGGTACCATTGGAAATCAGCCCCAGCATTTT. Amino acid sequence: CASWGGTIGNQPQHF.

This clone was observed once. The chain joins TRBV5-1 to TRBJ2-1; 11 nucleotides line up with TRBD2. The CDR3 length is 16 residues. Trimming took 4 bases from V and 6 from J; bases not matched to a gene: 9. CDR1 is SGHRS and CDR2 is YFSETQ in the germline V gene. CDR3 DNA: TGCGCCAGCAGCCCCCGACTAGCGGGGAGCGGCAATGAGCAGTTCTTC. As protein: CASSPRLAGSGNEQFF.

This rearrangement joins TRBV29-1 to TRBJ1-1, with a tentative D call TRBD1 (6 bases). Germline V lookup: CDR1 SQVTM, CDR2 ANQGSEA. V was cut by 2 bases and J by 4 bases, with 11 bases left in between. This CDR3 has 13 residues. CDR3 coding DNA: TGCAGCGTTGAAAGTGTCAGGGGCACTGAAGCTTTCTTT. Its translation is CSVESVRGTEAFF.